Below are 21 T cell receptor beta chains sequenced from a single sample in a study of T cells in Graves' hyperthyroidism and ophthalmopathy. Amplification of TCR beta CDR3 regions used RNA as the template. Carried out on the TCR CDR3, a first-round RT-PCR used the HTBI primer set. A single record per CDR3 protein comes from TCRdb applying MiXCR to the multiplex PCR reads. The sample shows 600,000 to 700,000 distinct CDR3 sequences, roughly 14% of them seen only once. Sequencing was carried out using blood. The receptors stem from a woman aged 40 to 49 with Graves' ophthalmopathy.

In its sample, this clonotype was seen many times. The chain has TRBV2 and TRBJ1-1; possible D gene TRBD1, 5 bases. CDR1 SNHLY and CDR2 FYNNEI come from the germline V gene. The CDR3 extends over 14 amino acids. The V gene lost 2 bases and the J gene lost 3 bases, with 10 bases spanning the gap. This CDR3 reads CASSERGRDTEAFF. DNA for the CDR3: TGTGCCAGCAGTGAAAGGGGCAGGGACACTGAAGCTTTCTTT.

V and J are TRBV19 and TRBJ2-2; 9 nucleotides line up with TRBD2. The ends lost 7 bases at V and 3 bases at J; junction bases unmatched: 12. This CDR3 is 17 amino acids long. CDR1 and CDR2 (germline): LNHDA, SQIVND (reference sequence). The chain's CDR3 is CASTRGSGRWDTGELFF. The CDR3 nucleotides read TGTGCCAGTACTAGGGGTAGCGGGAGATGGGACACCGGGGAGCTGTTTTTT.

This clonotype occurred many times. The chain uses TRBV7-3 and TRBJ2-5, with 8 bases aligning to TRBD1. Germline CDR1 and CDR2: SGHTA and FQGTGA. The CDR3 loop spans 15 amino acids. Unmatched junction bases numbered 6, after V lost 5 bases and J lost 1 base. CDR3 sequence (DNA): TGTGCCAGCAGCCGCGGACAGGGAATCCAAGAGACCCAGTACTTC. It codes for CASSRGQGIQETQYF.

This clonotype has ten or more counts. The V call is TRBV20-1, the J call TRBJ2-7, with D hard to call. The CDR3 runs 11 residues. V dropped 6 bases and J dropped 4 bases, with 10 bases sitting between them. Germline CDR1 DFQATT, CDR2 SNEGSKA (reference sequence). The CDR3 region is CSAGGGYEQYF. CDR3 nucleotides: TGCAGTGCGGGTGGTGGGTACGAGCAGTACTTC.

This sequence joins TRBV12-3 or TRBV12-4 and TRBJ2-2; TRBD2 matches at 7 bases. The CDR3 spans 16 residues. The trim removed 2 bases at V and 6 bases at J, leaving 9 bases unmatched. CDR3 DNA: TGTGCCAGCAGTTTACTCGGCGGGAGAATGGCCGGGGAGCTGTTTTTT. It is translated as CASSLLGGRMAGELFF.

This clonotype was observed many times. The V and J genes are TRBV28 and TRBJ2-7; 10 bases line up with TRBD2. The germline gives CDR1 MDHEN, CDR2 SYDVKM. The CDR3 runs 14 residues. The V segment lost 5 bases and the J segment 2 bases; nucleotides outside the gene matches: 3. The chain's CDR3 is CASSGLAETYEQYF. The CDR3 DNA reads as TGTGCCAGCAGTGGACTAGCGGAAACCTACGAGCAGTACTTC. Full variable domain (rest looked up from reference TRBV28 and TRBJ2-7): DVKVTQSSRYLVKRTGEKVFLECVQDMDHENMFWYRQDPGLGLRLIYFSYDVKMKEKGDIPEGYSVSREKKERFSLILESASTNQTSMYLCASSGLAETYEQYFGPGTRLTVT.

The chain has TRBV6-2 or TRBV6-3 and TRBJ1-5, with 7 bases matching TRBD1. The CDR3 has 14 residues. Unmatched junction bases numbered 6, after V lost 5 bases and J lost 5 bases. Germline assignment: CDR1 MNHEY and CDR2 SVGEGT. The CDR3 DNA sequence: TGTGCCAGCAGTCGACAGGGACGCGATCAGCCCCAGCATTTT. Its protein is CASSRQGRDQPQHF.

The chain uses TRBV27 and TRBJ2-2; D possibly corresponds to TRBD1 (5 bases). In germline, CDR1 is MNHEY, CDR2 SMNVEV (reference sequence). This CDR3 has 15 residues. The V end lost 3 bases, the J end lost 4 bases, and 12 bases lay between the germline ends. In nucleotides, the CDR3 is TGTGCCAGCAGTTTGGGGCCGACTGTCACCGGGGAGCTGTTTTTT. Protein sequence: CASSLGPTVTGELFF.

The table lists this clonotype with many counts. V usage is TRBV29-1 and J usage is TRBJ1-1; the D is unclear. Germline V lookup: CDR1 SQVTM, CDR2 ANQGSEA. The CDR3 contains 15 residues. V shed 6 bases and J shed 1 base, with 18 bases lying between them. Here the CDR3 DNA reads TGCAGCGTGTTGAATTTAGCCGGAGAGAACACTGAAGCTTTCTTT. Its protein product is CSVLNLAGENTEAFF.

This clonotype was found a few times. The J gene is TRBJ2-7, the V gene TRBV20-1; D might be TRBD1 or TRBD2, each matching 5 bases. V was pared by 6 bases and J by 3 bases, with 21 bases between. The CDR3 has 15 residues. Germline V CDR1 and CDR2: DFQATT, SNEGSKA (reference sequence). This CDR3 reads CSAGVGTGSRYEQYF. CDR3 in DNA: TGCAGTGCCGGAGTAGGGACCGGGTCTCGCTACGAGCAGTACTTC.

This clonotype occurred many times. This chain joins TRBV7-6 and TRBJ2-7; D is perhaps TRBD1 (6 bases). V shed 0 bases and J shed 2 bases, with 11 bases lying between them. This CDR3 spans 15 amino acids. CDR1 and CDR2 (germline): SGHVS, FNYEAQ. Here the CDR3 reads CASSLARGRTYEQYF. CDR3 bases: TGTGCCAGCAGCTTAGCAAGGGGGAGAACCTACGAGCAGTACTTC.

The table lists this clonotype with many counts. At one end the junction does not follow the germline gene, possibly because of a read error. The J gene is TRBJ2-5, the V gene TRBV10-3, with TRBD1 as a possible D gene (6 bases). This CDR3 has 15 amino acids. Germline V gene data show CDR1 as ENHRY and CDR2 as SYGVKD. The DNA for the CDR3 is TGTGCCATCAATGAGTCGGACAGACGGGAAGGGACCCAGTACTTC. Translated: CAINESDRREGTQYF.

This clonotype came up many times. The V gene is TRBV28, the J gene TRBJ2-7, with D unresolved. Germline CDR1 MDHEN, CDR2 SYDVKM. The CDR3 is made up of 12 amino acids. V was pared by 4 bases and J by 6 bases, with 10 bases between. CDR3 DNA: TGTGCCAGCAGTTATCTTTCGGGCGAGCAGTACTTC. As protein: CASSYLSGEQYF.

The chain combines TRBV5-4 with TRBJ2-7; D not certain. This CDR3 is built from 17 residues. The germline V gene has CDR1 SGHNT and CDR2 YYREEE (reference sequence). Trimming pared 3 bases from V and 4 bases from J, leaving 23 bases between. CDR3 sequence: CASSSRLDWVYRYEQYF. CDR3 DNA: TGTGCCAGCAGCTCCAGGTTGGATTGGGTCTATAGATACGAGCAGTACTTC.

This clonotype was found many times. This chain links TRBV4-1 with TRBJ2-7; D perhaps matches TRBD2 (6 bases). The V end lost 0 bases, the J end lost 2 bases, and 8 bases lay between the germline ends. CDR1 is MGHRA, CDR2 YSYEKL, per germline. This CDR3 is built from 14 residues. The CDR3 sequence is CASSQDPSAYEQYF. CDR3 in DNA: TGCGCCAGCAGCCAAGATCCTAGCGCCTACGAGCAGTACTTC.

This clonotype was detected ten times or more. The rearrangement uses TRBV6-5 and TRBJ2-7; 9 positions match TRBD2. CDR1 is MNHEY and CDR2 is SVGAGI in the germline V gene. V dropped 4 bases and J dropped 2; count of bases not matched to a gene: 3. The CDR3 length is 14 residues. The CDR3 protein is CASSWTSVAYEQYF. DNA for the CDR3: TGTGCCAGCAGTTGGACTAGCGTAGCCTACGAGCAGTACTTC.

In this sample, this clonotype turned up many times. The V gene is TRBV29-1, the J gene TRBJ2-7; D is perhaps TRBD2 (5 bases). V lost 6 bases and J lost 3, with 9 bases in between. The length of the CDR3 is 11 residues. Looked up from germline, CDR1 is SQVTM and CDR2 is ANQGSEA. CDR3 sequence reads: CSVEGHYEQYF. The CDR3 DNA is TGCAGCGTCGAGGGCCACTACGAGCAGTACTTC.

The rearrangement links TRBV3-1 to TRBJ1-3; no firm D call. The CDR3 has 14 residues. CDR1 and CDR2 from the germline V gene are LGHDT and YNNKEL (reference sequence). Trimming cost V 3 bases and J 4 bases, with 10 bases left between them. CDR3 residues: CASSQGSWGNTIYF. CDR3 sequence (DNA): TGTGCCAGCAGCCAGGGTAGCTGGGGAAACACCATATATTTT.

This clonotype has more than one count but fewer than ten. This chain joins TRBV6-4 and TRBJ2-7, with no clear D. The germline V gene encodes CDR1 MRHNA and CDR2 SNTAGT. The CDR3 is 13 residues long. V was cut by 10 bases and J by 0 bases, with 13 bases left in between. CDR3 sequence reads: CATPDRNSYEQYF. Here the CDR3 DNA reads TGTGCCACCCCGGACCGGAACTCCTACGAGCAGTACTTC.

This clonotype was observed many times. The chain employs TRBV24-1 and TRBJ2-5, with 9 bases aligning to TRBD1. CDR1 is KGHDR, CDR2 SFDVKD, per germline. The junction had 12 bases not matched to a gene; V was cut back by 6 bases and J by 5 bases. The CDR3 totals 16 residues. In DNA, the CDR3 is TGTGCCACCAGTCCTGAAACAGGGGGCGCGGAGGAGACCCAGTACTTC. This translates into CATSPETGGAEETQYF.

The chain links TRBV11-2 to TRBJ2-7, with 7 bases matching TRBD1. Germline V gives CDR1 SGHAT, CDR2 FQNNGV. The V and J ends lost 1 base and 4 bases, in that order; junction bases with no gene match: 13. The CDR3 covers 17 residues. CDR3 sequence: CASSLGQGIRFWYEQYF. The CDR3 DNA follows: TGTGCCAGCAGCTTAGGACAGGGAATACGATTTTGGTACGAGCAGTACTTC.